Following are 8 T cell receptor beta chains from one sample sequenced in a study of T cell clusters in autoimmune cytopenias. TRB was amplified from around 250 ng of peripheral blood genomic DNA per sample. Multiplex touch-down PCR amplified TRB using TRB-A and TRB-B pools in one tube. TCRdb re-called the multiplex PCR reads and gives one entry per CDR3 protein, without DNA. The table lists 9,500 to 12,000 distinct CDR3 sequences. These data are also associated with another study on T cell repertoires in aging, cancer and after chemotherapy.

Input material: peripheral blood. The origin of the receptors is a human donor in good health.

CDR3 sequence: CASSLDVTSAGDEQFF. The J gene is TRBJ2-1, the V gene TRBV7-9; TCRdb's assignment of TRBD2 cannot be checked, as there is no DNA. Germline V gene sequence: CDR1 SEHNR, CDR2 FQNEAQ (reference sequence). This CDR3 is built from 16 residues.

V and J are TRBV10-3 and TRBJ2-2; TCRdb calls TRBD2, which cannot be checked without DNA. Germline CDR1 and CDR2: ENHRY and SYGVKD. CDR3 length equals 17 residues. The CDR3 sequence is CATEATEGLAGAGELFF.

The CDR3 here is CASSPRLAGGVFPDTQYF. The V call is TRBV11-1, the J call TRBJ2-3; the TCRdb call, TRBD2, lacks DNA for checking. The CDR3 has 18 residues. The V gene's germline CDR1 is SGHAT and CDR2 FQDESV (reference sequence).

The chain joins TRBV12-3 or TRBV12-4 to TRBJ2-7; TCRdb proposes TRBD1, but this gene call is untestable without DNA. This CDR3 has 14 amino acids. CDR3: CASSATGYSYEQYF.

This chain links TRBV5-5 with TRBJ2-7. The CDR3 is made up of 14 amino acids. Germline CDR1 SGHKS, CDR2 YYEKEE (reference sequence). CDR3 sequence: CASSLVFYRDEQYF.

J is TRBJ2-7 and V is TRBV5-4; TCRdb indicates TRBD1, and absent DNA this call remains unverified. The CDR3 is 15 residues long. Germline V CDR1 and CDR2: SGHNT, YYREEE (reference sequence). The CDR3 sequence: CASSLGQGKAYEQYF.

The CDR3 loop reads CASSAISTGRYGYTF. The rearrangement uses TRBV27 and TRBJ1-2; TCRdb names TRBD1, which stays unverified in the absence of DNA. CDR3 length: 15 amino acids. CDR1 is MNHEY, CDR2 SMNVEV, per germline (reference sequence).

The rearrangement joins TRBV19 to TRBJ2-2; TCRdb proposes TRBD2, but this gene call is untestable without DNA. CDR1 and CDR2 (germline): LNHDA, SQIVND (reference sequence). The CDR3 covers 18 residues. The CDR3 is CASSIDSTSGRPGGELFF. The variable domain in full, completed from reference TRBV19 and TRBJ2-2, reads DGGITQSPKYLFRKEGQNVTLSCEQNLNHDAMYWYRQDPGQGLRLIYYSQIVNDFQKGDIAEGYSVSREKKESFPLTVTSAQKNPTAFYLCASSIDSTSGRPGGELFFGEGSRLTVL.